This T cell receptor beta chain was obtained from a study of blood T cell repertoires in COVID-19. V was cut by 9 bases and J by 1 base, with 30 bases left in between. CDR1 is MNHGY, CDR2 SVAAGI, per germline. The CDR3 spans 20 residues. In the study's own analysis: Amplification of reference gene primers was used by the study to estimate nucleated cell counts. Here immunoSEQ multiplex PCR was the method, and the copy in TCRdb shows in-frame clones only, minus some. That table gives V, J and clone size, and the DNA gave D and trimming. The sample contains 150,000 to 200,000 clones, 82% of which appear only once. This clone was counted a single time.

The sequence came from a woman in her sixties or seventies with COVID-19, enrolled during active disease. V is TRBV6-9 and J is TRBJ1-4, with D possibly TRBD1 on 5 matching bases. The specimen sequenced was peripheral blood. CDR3 residues: CARTIWGGDWSLGTNEKLFF. CDR3 nucleotides: TGTGCCAGAACCATTTGGGGGGGTGATTGGTCCTTGGGAACTAATGAAAAACTGTTTTTT.